This T cell receptor beta chain was observed in a study of T-cell memory formation after mild COVID-19. After 5'RACE with constant-segment primers, TCR alpha and TCR beta cDNA libraries carrying sample barcodes and UMIs were obtained. TCRdb passed the 5' RACE reads through MiXCR, listing each CDR3 protein once. The profile shows roughly 190,000 distinct CDR3 sequences, about 10% of them singletons. Sequencing used PBMCs or a T cell subset sorted from them (not recorded which). The source is a young man who had mild COVID-19 (a few samples of this study predate the infection). Cell type and time point are not known.

CDR3 DNA: TGTGCCAGCAGTTACGAACAGACTTCCAATCAGCCCCAGCATTTT. Encoded protein: CASSYEQTSNQPQHF. This rearrangement joins TRBV6-2 or TRBV6-3 to TRBJ1-5; no clear D gene. The CDR3 length is 15 residues. Deletions cut 2 bases from V and 3 bases from J, with 11 bases between. Germline lookup yields CDR1 MNHEY and CDR2 SVGEGT.